The rows below give T cell receptor beta chains drawn from one sample of a study of T cell repertoires in cytomegalovirus infection. TCRdb independently ran MiXCR on the reads; one entry per CDR3 protein. The sample has about 260,000 distinct CDR3 sequences; around 8.7% are singletons. The sample consisted of PBMCs. The receptors were sampled from a human donor in good health (CMV status not recorded). Some clones in this sample may be carry-over from other donors' samples. CDR3s include the opening cysteine and the closing phenylalanine or tryptophan. Fields, in order: V gene, CDR3 protein.

v_call: TRBV7-2
cdr3_aa: CASSSQGALGGEQYF

v_call: TRBV7-2
cdr3_aa: CASSTGTVPYEQYF

v_call: TRBV25-1
cdr3_aa: CASGKAGGVGGANVLTF

v_call: TRBV5-1
cdr3_aa: CASSSPGLAGGKQETQYF

v_call: TRBV7-2
cdr3_aa: CASSRRTSGYNEQFF

v_call: TRBV30
cdr3_aa: CAWKLVNEQFF

v_call: TRBV20-1
cdr3_aa: CSALEGFTDTQYF

v_call: TRBV7-3
cdr3_aa: CASAMREGDTQYF

v_call: TRBV4-2
cdr3_aa: CASSQGTDSNQPQHF

v_call: TRBV20-1
cdr3_aa: CSAREGRVSVNEQFF

v_call: TRBV30
cdr3_aa: CAWSFRYEQYF

v_call: TRBV5-4
cdr3_aa: CASSLGTGTGGYTF

v_call: TRBV12-3/TRBV12-4
cdr3_aa: CASSLYGYNSPLHF

v_call: TRBV7-2
cdr3_aa: CASSRQFNEKLFF

v_call: TRBV18
cdr3_aa: CASSPPMGGTEAFF

v_call: TRBV15
cdr3_aa: CATSWDRGPGGYTF

v_call: TRBV11-3
cdr3_aa: CASSELTGQQETQYF

v_call: TRBV14
cdr3_aa: CASSHFSRDRGVNTGELFF

v_call: TRBV6-2/TRBV6-3
cdr3_aa: CASSYSEGTYEQYF

v_call: TRBV12-3/TRBV12-4
cdr3_aa: CASSTGLAGEQYF

v_call: TRBV5-1
cdr3_aa: CASSLLGSSYEQYF

v_call: TRBV19
cdr3_aa: CASKEDSGDTQYF

v_call: TRBV7-2
cdr3_aa: CASSLAIAGGLGELFF

v_call: TRBV28
cdr3_aa: CASSRSGQNNQPQHF

v_call: TRBV19
cdr3_aa: CASTGGPREAFF

v_call: TRBV20-1
cdr3_aa: CSAKKTGVTDTQYF

v_call: TRBV7-2
cdr3_aa: CASSLTSGGAETQYF

v_call: TRBV7-2
cdr3_aa: CASSPGTTGNTIYF

v_call: TRBV6-1
cdr3_aa: CASRVTSGVGGEQFF

v_call: TRBV7-9
cdr3_aa: CASSFSSGRANEQFF

v_call: TRBV7-2
cdr3_aa: CASSRGSGQPQHF

v_call: TRBV7-2
cdr3_aa: CASSPGPGVQNIQYF

v_call: TRBV19
cdr3_aa: CASSIRVMGTEAFF

v_call: TRBV11-2
cdr3_aa: CASRYWVNTEAFF

v_call: TRBV18
cdr3_aa: CASSPGTGASNYGYTF

v_call: TRBV7-2
cdr3_aa: CASSLPPGGSTEAFF

v_call: TRBV12-3/TRBV12-4
cdr3_aa: CASSREGVRETQYF

v_call: TRBV6-2/TRBV6-3
cdr3_aa: CASTAPTGNVRIGNQPQHF

v_call: TRBV28
cdr3_aa: CASRNGKEEFF

v_call: TRBV28
cdr3_aa: CASSFNSPPQHF

v_call: TRBV7-2
cdr3_aa: CASSLEVAGTNYGYTF

v_call: TRBV7-2
cdr3_aa: CASSLTGIPEAFF

v_call: TRBV12-3/TRBV12-4
cdr3_aa: CASSLVRGQRKNTEAFF

v_call: TRBV29-1
cdr3_aa: CSVEGISGGQETQYF

v_call: TRBV10-3
cdr3_aa: CAISLRQGAGETQYF

v_call: TRBV14
cdr3_aa: CASSQVRATEHF

v_call: TRBV7-2
cdr3_aa: CASSLMTLAGAAYNEQFF

v_call: TRBV29-1
cdr3_aa: CSVESRGREQYF

v_call: TRBV19
cdr3_aa: CASRPGTDSNQPQHF

v_call: TRBV7-8
cdr3_aa: CASSSGLAGGVHEQFF

v_call: TRBV18
cdr3_aa: CASSSAPHSLNTEAFF

v_call: TRBV20-1
cdr3_aa: CSAGAQPGGYEQYF

v_call: TRBV7-2
cdr3_aa: CASILSGGVSEQFF

v_call: TRBV7-3
cdr3_aa: CASSSSYNSPLHF

v_call: TRBV7-2
cdr3_aa: CASSLVWGRSGNTIYF

v_call: TRBV19
cdr3_aa: CASLHENTEAFF

v_call: TRBV20-1
cdr3_aa: CSARGRQIANTGELFF

v_call: TRBV5-6
cdr3_aa: CASSSPGPLDSPLHF

v_call: TRBV19
cdr3_aa: CASSIHRSGANVLTF